The 20 T cell receptor beta chains given below trace back to one sample, sequenced in a study of cytomegalovirus exposure and HLA in healthy donors. It was with 60 Vbeta and 13 Jbeta primers that the PCR ran. This table comes from immunoSEQ multiplex PCR, and its TCRdb copy is limited to in-frame clones, with some not included. Of under 150,000 clones listed, more than 60% are singletons. The sequencing input was PBMCs. Every receptor here comes from a woman aged 18-29 years in good health and CMV-seronegative.

The J gene is TRBJ2-7, the V gene TRBV7-9, with 9 nucleotides matching TRBD2. Trimming took 4 bases from V and 2 from J; bases not matched to a gene: 9. The V gene's germline CDR1 is SEHNR and CDR2 FQNEAQ (reference sequence). The CDR3 length is 16 residues. In nucleotides, the CDR3 is TGTGCCAGCAGCTCGTTACTAGCGGGCGCAACCTACGAGCAGTACTTC. Protein sequence: CASSSLLAGATYEQYF.

This rearrangement joins TRBV30 to TRBJ1-1, with TRBD1 matching over 9 bases. J was trimmed by 5 bases and V by 5 bases; bases with no gene match: 9. The CDR3 runs to 14 residues. CDR1 is GTSNPN and CDR2 is SVGIG in the germline V gene (reference sequence). In DNA, the CDR3 is TGTGCCTGGGATCCCGGGACAGGGCCAACTGAAGCTTTCTTT. Protein sequence: CAWDPGTGPTEAFF.

This clone was found a few times. The J gene is TRBJ1-1, the V gene TRBV18; D is ambiguous. Trimming shortened V by 0 bases and J by 3 bases, and 11 bases separated the two germline ends. Germline V gene lookup returns CDR1 KGHSH and CDR2 LQKENI. The CDR3 totals 15 residues. The CDR3: CASSPPEASYTEAFF. CDR3 nucleotides: TGTGCCAGCTCACCACCGGAGGCCTCGTACACTGAAGCTTTCTTT.

This chain uses TRBV7-6 with TRBJ2-3; possible D gene TRBD2, 5 bases. Deletions cut 2 bases from V and 1 base from J, with 10 bases between. Germline loops: CDR1 SGHVS, CDR2 FNYEAQ. CDR3 length: 15 amino acids. The DNA of the CDR3 is TGTGCCAGCAGCTTAATCGCGGGTGGCACAGATACGCAGTATTTT. Amino acid sequence: CASSLIAGGTDTQYF. The full variable domain, completed using reference TRBV7-6 and TRBJ2-3, is GAGVSQSPRYKVTKRGQDVALRCDPISGHVSLYWYRQALGQGPEFLTYFNYEAQQDKSGLPNDRFSAERPEGSISTLTIQRTEQRDSAMYRCASSLIAGGTDTQYFGPGTRLTVL.

The V gene is TRBV12-5, the J gene TRBJ1-5; D possibly corresponds to TRBD1 (6 bases). CDR3 length equals 15 residues. Looked up from germline, CDR1 is LGHNT and CDR2 is FRNRAP. V dropped 7 bases and J dropped 2 bases, with 15 bases sitting between them. The CDR3 nucleotides are TGTGCTAGTGCATTGAACAGGGTTGGCAATCAGCCCCAGCATTTT. Its protein product is CASALNRVGNQPQHF.

The chain is built from TRBV5-1 and TRBJ2-5, with 9 bases lining up with TRBD2. J lost 3 bases, V lost 4 bases, and 4 bases had no gene match. Germline V gene lookup returns CDR1 SGHRS and CDR2 YFSETQ. The CDR3 covers 14 residues. CDR3 residues: CASSGTSWEETQYF. Written as DNA, the CDR3 is TGCGCCAGCAGCGGGACTAGCTGGGAAGAGACCCAGTACTTC.

The V gene is TRBV5-1, the J gene TRBJ2-1; D is perhaps TRBD2 (6 bases). Deletions cut 2 bases from V and 2 bases from J, with 8 bases between. Germline values: CDR1 SGHRS, CDR2 YFSETQ. This CDR3 comprises 14 residues. The CDR3: CASSFGGPYNEQFF. Here the CDR3 DNA reads TGCGCCAGCAGCTTCGGGGGACCCTACAATGAGCAGTTCTTC.

The chain links TRBV7-9 to TRBJ1-4, with no clear D. Germline CDR1 SEHNR, CDR2 FQNEAQ (reference sequence). V lost 8 bases to trimming and J lost 10 bases, with 17 bases between them. The CDR3 is made up of 13 amino acids. The CDR3 loop reads CASGTLAEGKLFF. The CDR3 nucleotides are TGTGCCAGCGGTACTTTGGCGGAAGGAAAACTGTTTTTT. Drawing the rest from reference TRBV7-9 and TRBJ1-4, the complete variable domain is DTGVSQNPRHKITKRGQNVTFRCDPISEHNRLYWYRQTLGQGPEFLTYFQNEAQLEKSRLLSDRFSAERPKGSFSTLEIQRTEQGDSAMYLCASGTLAEGKLFFGSGTQLSVL.

This clone was detected only a few times. The V call is TRBV6-1, the J call TRBJ2-7; 10 bases fit TRBD2. Trimming took 6 bases from V and 3 from J; bases not matched to a gene: 8. CDR1 MNHNS and CDR2 SASEGT come from the germline V gene. This CDR3 region has 15 residues. The CDR3 spells CASRATLAGRYEQYF. The CDR3 bases are TGTGCCAGCAGAGCCACACTAGCGGGGCGCTACGAGCAGTACTTC.

J is TRBJ2-1 and V is TRBV10-3; tentative D call: TRBD2 (6 bases). Trimming took 6 bases from V and 7 from J, leaving 19 bases between them. This CDR3 is built from 15 residues. CDR1 is ENHRY, CDR2 SYGVKD, per germline. In DNA, the CDR3 is TGTGCCATCAGGGGTAGCGGACCCCCGGGGAATGAGCAGTTCTTC. It translates to CAIRGSGPPGNEQFF.

DNA for the CDR3: TGTGCCAGCAGCTCCCGGGACAGGGGGACCTACGAGCAGTACTTC. Its protein product is CASSSRDRGTYEQYF. The J gene is TRBJ2-7, the V gene TRBV5-6; TRBD1 matches at 11 bases. The junction had 4 bases not matched to a gene; V was cut back by 3 bases and J by 2 bases. There are 15 residues in the CDR3. Germline V CDR1 and CDR2: SGHDT, YYEEEE.

V and J are TRBV9 and TRBJ2-1, with D perhaps TRBD2 (6 bases). V lost 0 bases and J 1 base, leaving 8 bases between the germline ends. The CDR3 totals 15 residues. Germline loops: CDR1 SGDLS, CDR2 YYNGEE. The CDR3 loop is CASSVVGSSYNEQFF. In DNA, the CDR3 is TGTGCCAGCAGCGTAGTCGGGAGTTCCTACAATGAGCAGTTCTTC.

This chain connects TRBV2 to TRBJ1-3; D remains ambiguous. V dropped 2 bases and J dropped 10 bases, with 9 bases sitting between them. The CDR3 covers 12 residues. Germline values: CDR1 SNHLY, CDR2 FYNNEI. This CDR3 reads CASSEHTRTIYF. CDR3 DNA sequence: TGTGCCAGCAGTGAACATACGCGGACCATATATTTT.

The chain joins TRBV9 to TRBJ2-7, with 7 positions matching TRBD2. This CDR3 contains 15 residues. Germline trimming cut 0 bases from V and 2 bases from J; bases unmatched to any gene: 5. From germline, CDR1 is SGDLS and CDR2 YYNGEE. The DNA for the CDR3 is TGTGCCAGCAGCGTAGGGGAAGCGGGGCCCTACGAGCAGTACTTC. It is translated as CASSVGEAGPYEQYF. The full variable domain, completed using reference TRBV9 and TRBJ2-7, is DSGVTQTPKHLITATGQRVTLRCSPRSGDLSVYWYQQSLDQGLQFLIQYYNGEERAKGNILERFSAQQFPDLHSELNLSSLELGDSALYFCASSVGEAGPYEQYFGPGTRLTVT.

The chain couples TRBV6-1 to TRBJ2-3; 7 nucleotides match TRBD2. Trimming took 4 bases from V and 7 from J; bases not matched to a gene: 8. The germline V gene encodes CDR1 MNHNS and CDR2 SASEGT. The CDR3 is made up of 14 amino acids. The CDR3, as DNA: TGTGCCAGCAGTGTATCTAGCGGTGGAAATACGCAGTATTTT. Translation: CASSVSSGGNTQYF.

The chain couples TRBV6-5 to TRBJ1-1, with D tentatively TRBD1 (6 bases). The CDR3 covers 15 residues. Germline V gene data show CDR1 as MNHEY and CDR2 as SVGAGI. V was clipped by 5 bases and J by 2 bases, with 15 bases between them. The CDR3 DNA reads TGTGCCAGCAGTATCGGGACAAATTTTAACACTGAAGCTTTCTTT. Protein sequence: CASSIGTNFNTEAFF.

The J gene is TRBJ1-5, the V gene TRBV21-1; the table's D call, TRBD1, has no DNA check behind it. TRBV21-1 is a pseudogene. This CDR3 has 14 residues. The CDR3 sequence is CASRGRGINQPQHF. CDR3 nucleotides: TGTGCCAGCAGGGGCAGGGGTATTAATCAGCCCCAGCATTTT.

The chain carries TRBV27 and TRBJ1-5; tentative D call: TRBD1 (6 bases). This CDR3 comprises 15 residues. The germline V gene encodes CDR1 MNHEY and CDR2 SMNVEV (reference sequence). The V end lost 6 bases, the J end lost 4 bases, and 16 bases lay between the germline ends. Here the CDR3 DNA reads TGTGCCAGCAGGCCTACAGGGATGGGGAATCAGCCCCAGCATTTT. This sequence encodes CASRPTGMGNQPQHF.

The rearrangement uses TRBV29-1 and TRBJ2-1; TRBD2 matches at 8 bases. The germline V gene has CDR1 SQVTM and CDR2 ANQGSEA. This CDR3 has 10 amino acids. V shed 6 bases, J shed 10 bases, and the junction held 2 bases outside the gene matches. This CDR3 is CSVSGREQFF. The CDR3 DNA reads as TGCAGCGTCAGCGGGAGAGAGCAGTTCTTC.

This clone came up once. The chain joins TRBV14 to TRBJ2-7; TRBD2 aligns across 7 bases. Germline V CDR1 and CDR2: SGHDN, FVKESK. The CDR3 loop spans 14 amino acids. V shed 1 base and J 3 bases; nucleotides not matched to a gene: 3. CDR3 DNA: TGTGCCAGCAGCCAAGGACTAGCTAACTACGAGCAGTACTTC. This sequence encodes CASSQGLANYEQYF.